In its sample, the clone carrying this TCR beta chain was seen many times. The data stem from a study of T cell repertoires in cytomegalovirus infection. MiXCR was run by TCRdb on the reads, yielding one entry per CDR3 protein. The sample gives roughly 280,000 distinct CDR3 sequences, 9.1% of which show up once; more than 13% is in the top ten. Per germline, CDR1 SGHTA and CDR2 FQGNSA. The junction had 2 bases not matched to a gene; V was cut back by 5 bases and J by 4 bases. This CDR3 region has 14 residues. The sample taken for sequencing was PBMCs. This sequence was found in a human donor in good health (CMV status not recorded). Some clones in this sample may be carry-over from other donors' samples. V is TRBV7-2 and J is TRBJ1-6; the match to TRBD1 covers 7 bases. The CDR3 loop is CASSPQGYNSPLHF. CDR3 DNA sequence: TGTGCCAGCAGCCCACAGGGGTATAATTCACCCCTCCACTTT.